The sequence of this T cell receptor beta chain was determined in a study of blood T cell repertoires in COVID-19. As for the study in general: PBMCs, B-cell-depleted T cells, or T cells provided the cDNA or gDNA that made up the material.

Seattle's cohort entered during active infection and was followed longitudinally. Per the original data handling: Cell counts per sample came from amplifying reference gene primers. TCRdb's copy holds only in-frame clones and misses some; the assay was immunoSEQ multiplex PCR. V and J calls and clone size are those listed in that table; D and trimming were worked out from the DNA. The repertoire consists of about 160,000 clones, with about four fifths occurring once and the leading ten covering more than 6.5%. The CDR3 runs to 15 residues. V dropped 1 base and J dropped 4 bases, with 12 bases sitting between them. Germline loops: CDR1 SGHKS, CDR2 YYEKEE (reference sequence).

This chain uses TRBV5-5 with TRBJ1-5; D unclear. This sequence originates from a woman aged 60-75 years with COVID-19, enrolled during active disease. The sequenced sample consisted of peripheral blood. This CDR3 reads CASSLLRSENQPQHF. The DNA for the CDR3 is TGTGCCAGCAGCTTGCTAAGGTCGGAGAATCAGCCCCAGCATTTT.